Listed below are T cell receptor beta chains from one sample, sequenced in a study of blood T cell repertoires in COVID-19. TCRdb keeps only in-frame clones here, not all; method: immunoSEQ multiplex PCR. The sample contains approximately 210,000 clones, roughly 79% of which appear only once. The sample was PBMCs or T cells enriched from blood (not recorded which). The receptors derive from a man in his forties or fifties who had recovered from COVID-19. Both conserved end residues are part of each CDR3. Each record gives: J gene, D gene, clone size, V gene, CDR3 protein, CDR3 DNA. A D gene is named only where the DNA matches it firmly. Rows may omit the clone size; those that give it use once, few, many or a size class.

>TRBJ1-5|.|.|TRBV7-9
CASSLIQGAQHF
TGTGCCAGCAGCTTAATCCAGGGCGCCCAGCATTTT
>TRBJ1-3|.|.|TRBV15
CATSRDPPRTSLGNTIYF
TGTGCCACCAGCAGAGATCCCCCCCGTACCTCACTTGGAAACACCATATATTTT
>TRBJ1-4|.|.|TRBV30
CAWSDTATNEKLFF
TGTGCCTGGAGTGATACGGCAACTAATGAAAAACTGTTTTTT
>TRBJ1-4|.|.|TRBV7-6
CASSDIPGGATNEKLFF
TGTGCCAGCAGCGACATTCCGGGGGGTGCAACTAATGAAAAACTGTTTTTT
>TRBJ1-3|.|.|TRBV29-1
CSVRGSGGNTIYF
TGCAGCGTCCGAGGGAGTGGTGGAAACACCATATATTTT
>TRBJ2-5|.|.|TRBV11-2
CASSVTAPVYGTSSGTQYF
TGTGCCAGCAGCGTCACGGCCCCGGTTTACGGGACTTCCTCGGGGACCCAGTACTTC
>TRBJ1-1|.|.|TRBV2
CASSDAGREAFF
TGTGCCAGCAGTGACGCGGGGAGGGAAGCTTTCTTT
>TRBJ1-6|TRBD1|.|TRBV5-1
CASSLSGTASPLHF
TGCGCCAGCAGCCTTTCCGGGACAGCCAGTCCCCTCCACTTT
>TRBJ2-2|.|once|TRBV2
CASSENRAGELFF
TGTGCCAGCAGTGAAAACAGGGCAGGGGAGCTGTTTTTT
>TRBJ1-1|TRBD1|.|TRBV4-3
CASSHGQGNYEAFF
TGCGCCAGCAGCCATGGACAGGGCAACTACGAAGCTTTCTTT
>TRBJ1-2|TRBD1|.|TRBV7-8
CASSLAGTGEGYTF
TGTGCCAGCAGCTTAGCAGGGACAGGGGAAGGCTACACCTTC
>TRBJ2-5|.|.|TRBV3-1/TRBV3-2
CASSRQLNQETQYF
TGTGCCAGCAGCCGACAGCTAAACCAAGAGACCCAGTACTTC
>TRBJ2-5|TRBD2|.|TRBV9
CASSARLAGEQETQYF
TGTGCCAGCAGCGCAAGACTAGCGGGGGAGCAAGAGACCCAGTACTTC
>TRBJ2-6|.|.|TRBV5-6
CASSFSAGANVLTF
TGTGCCAGCAGCTTTAGCGCTGGGGCCAACGTCCTGACTTTC
>TRBJ1-2|.|many|TRBV24-1
CATSDLRTPPSYGYTF
TGTGCCACCAGTGATTTGCGGACACCGCCCTCCTATGGCTACACCTTC
>TRBJ2-4|TRBD2|.|TRBV27
CASSLTSGGAGDIQYF
TGTGCCAGCAGCCTGACTAGCGGGGGGGCCGGGGACATTCAGTACTTC
>TRBJ2-1|TRBD2|.|TRBV9
CASSAPGTSGGDGSYNEQFF
TGTGCCAGCAGCGCCCCCGGGACTAGCGGGGGGGATGGCTCCTACAATGAGCAGTTCTTC